This T cell receptor beta chain was recorded in a study of shared T cell receptors in the human thymus. Measured with immunoSEQ multiplex PCR; TCRdb has only the in-frame clones, and not every one. The sample includes about 380,000 clones, 95% of them seen just once. There are 16 residues in the CDR3. The V and J ends lost 4 bases and 4 bases, in that order; junction bases with no gene match: 7. CDR1 and CDR2 (germline): SGHRS, YFSETQ. The sequence came from a human donor. What was sequenced was thymocytes. This chain links TRBV5-1 with TRBJ2-5, with 13 bases identical to TRBD2. The CDR3 DNA follows: TGCGCCAGCAGCCGGACTAGCGGGAGAGGTCCAGAGACCCAGTACTTC. Translated, it gives CASSRTSGRGPETQYF.